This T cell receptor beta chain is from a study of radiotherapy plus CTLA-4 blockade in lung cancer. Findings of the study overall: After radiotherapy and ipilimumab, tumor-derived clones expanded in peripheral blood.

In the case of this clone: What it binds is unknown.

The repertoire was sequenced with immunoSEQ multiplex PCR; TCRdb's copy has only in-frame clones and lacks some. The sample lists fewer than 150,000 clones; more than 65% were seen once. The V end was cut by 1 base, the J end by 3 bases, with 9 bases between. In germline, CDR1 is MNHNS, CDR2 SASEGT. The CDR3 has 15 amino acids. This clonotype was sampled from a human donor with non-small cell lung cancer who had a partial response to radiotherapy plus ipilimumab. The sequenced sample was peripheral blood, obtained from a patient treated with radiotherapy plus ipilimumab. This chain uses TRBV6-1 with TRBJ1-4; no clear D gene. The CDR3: CASSEVGRANEKLFF. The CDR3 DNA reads TGTGCCAGCAGTGAAGTTGGGAGAGCTAATGAAAAACTGTTTTTT.